One sample yielded the 12 T cell receptor beta chains listed below, sequenced in a study of blood T cells in healthy people across ages. The authors ran a second PCR of roughly 7 to 11 cycles using a sample-barcoded 5' primer and a J-beta primer mix. MiXCR, applied by TCRdb to the 5' RACE reads, yields one record per CDR3 protein. Among about 970,000 distinct CDR3 sequences listed, roughly 51% were seen once. Sequenced input: blood. These receptors all come from a woman aged 60-75 years in good health.

V is TRBV20-1 and J is TRBJ2-3, with 9 bases aligning to TRBD2. The CDR3 has 14 amino acids. After removal of 5 bases from V and 4 bases from J, the junction contained 7 bases not matched to a gene. CDR1 is DFQATT and CDR2 is SNEGSKA in the germline V gene (reference sequence). For the CDR3, the DNA is TGCAGTGCTGGGGGCGGGAGGGCGGCAGATACGCAGTATTTT. Translating gives CSAGGGRAADTQYF.

This clonotype appeared a few times. The chain recombines TRBV12-3 or TRBV12-4 with TRBJ2-3; tentatively, D is TRBD2 (6 bases). The CDR3 is 12 amino acids. V was trimmed by 7 bases and J by 8 bases, leaving 13 bases between them. CDR3 sequence (DNA): TGTGCCAGCACCCGGGAGACATCTACGCAGTATTTT. Its protein product is CASTRETSTQYF.

CDR3 protein: CSASGSTPNEQFF. CDR3 DNA: TGCAGTGCTAGTGGGAGCACCCCCAATGAGCAGTTCTTC. The gene calls are TRBV20-1 and TRBJ2-1; D is possibly TRBD2 (5 bases). Trimming pared 3 bases from V and 6 bases from J, leaving 12 bases between. This CDR3 region has 13 residues. Germline V gives CDR1 DFQATT, CDR2 SNEGSKA (reference sequence).

The chain recombines TRBV5-1 with TRBJ2-1; D is unclear. Trimming removed 2 bases from V and 9 bases from J, with 15 bases in between. The CDR3 consists of 14 residues. CDR1 SGHRS and CDR2 YFSETQ come from the germline V gene. The CDR3 sequence is CASSLVGEWSEQFF. CDR3 nucleotides: TGCGCCAGCAGCTTAGTAGGCGAGTGGAGTGAGCAGTTCTTC.

This chain uses TRBV15 with TRBJ2-1, with unresolved D. The CDR3 is 15 amino acids. Germline V gene sequence: CDR1 LNHNV, CDR2 YYDKDF (reference sequence). V gave up 0 bases and J gave up 7 bases, with 13 bases separating them. CDR3 nucleotides: TGTGCCACCAGCAGAGAGGGTATAGTGACGAATGAGCAGTTCTTC. This gives the protein CATSREGIVTNEQFF. The variable domain in full, with the rest retrieved from reference TRBV15 and TRBJ2-1, is DAMVIQNPRYQVTQFGKPVTLSCSQTLNHNVMYWYQQKSSQAPKLLFHYYDKDFNNEADTPDNFQSRRPNTSFCFLDIRSPGLGDTAMYLCATSREGIVTNEQFFGPGTRLTVL.

The chain joins TRBV18 to TRBJ2-5; D not certain. The V gene's germline CDR1 is KGHSH and CDR2 LQKENI. The CDR3 loop spans 15 amino acids. V dropped 1 base and J dropped 3 bases, with 12 bases sitting between them. The CDR3 is CASSPLDTAKETQYF. The CDR3 DNA reads as TGTGCCAGCTCACCACTTGACACAGCCAAAGAGACCCAGTACTTC. Looking up the rest from reference TRBV18 and TRBJ2-5 gives the full variable domain: NAGVMQNPRHLVRRRGQEARLRCSPMKGHSHVYWYRQLPEEGLKFMVYLQKENIIDESGMPKERFSAEFPKEGPSILRIQQVVRGDSAAYFCASSPLDTAKETQYFGPGTRLLVL.

The table lists this clonotype with a few counts. The CDR3 is CASRPGQGGQPQHF. The CDR3 coding sequence is TGTGCCAGCAGACCGGGACAGGGGGGTCAGCCCCAGCATTTT. This rearrangement joins TRBV28 to TRBJ1-5, with 11 bases matching TRBD1. This CDR3 comprises 14 residues. Germline assignment: CDR1 MDHEN and CDR2 SYDVKM. Trimming took 6 bases from V and 6 from J; bases not matched to a gene: 4.

V usage is TRBV7-2 and J usage is TRBJ1-4; possibly TRBD1 for D (5 bases). V lost 1 base, J lost 5 bases, and 14 bases lay in between. Germline CDR1 SGHTA, CDR2 FQGNSA. The CDR3 is made up of 16 amino acids. CDR3 sequence reads: CASSLERVGANEKLFF. CDR3 sequence (DNA): TGTGCCAGCAGCTTAGAGCGAGTCGGGGCAAATGAAAAACTGTTTTTT.

This chain joins TRBV15 and TRBJ2-7; 10 bases map to TRBD2. The germline V gene encodes CDR1 LNHNV and CDR2 YYDKDF (reference sequence). V dropped 4 bases and J dropped 7; count of bases not matched to a gene: 10. The CDR3 has 15 residues. The CDR3, as DNA: TGTGCCACCAGCATCAGGCTAGCGGGAGTAGGTGAGCAGTACTTC. Residues: CATSIRLAGVGEQYF. The full variable domain, rest sourced from reference TRBV15 and TRBJ2-7, is DAMVIQNPRYQVTQFGKPVTLSCSQTLNHNVMYWYQQKSSQAPKLLFHYYDKDFNNEADTPDNFQSRRPNTSFCFLDIRSPGLGDTAMYLCATSIRLAGVGEQYFGPGTRLTVT.

The rearrangement links TRBV6-1 to TRBJ2-3, with D perhaps being TRBD1 or TRBD2 (5 bases each). The germline V gene encodes CDR1 MNHNS and CDR2 SASEGT. This CDR3 spans 10 amino acids. The V and J ends lost 7 bases and 10 bases respectively, with 9 bases between them. Here the CDR3 reads CASIRGAQYF. Written as DNA, the CDR3 is TGTGCCAGCATCCGAGGGGCGCAGTATTTT.

The gene calls are TRBV12-3 or TRBV12-4 and TRBJ2-7; D ambiguous. Trimming cost V 6 bases and J 2 bases, with 14 bases left between them. The CDR3 is 14 amino acids. CDR3 loop: CASSARGDPYEQYF. The CDR3 DNA sequence: TGTGCCAGCAGCGCCCGTGGTGACCCCTACGAGCAGTACTTC.

The J gene is TRBJ2-5, the V gene TRBV4-1; 12 bases line up with TRBD1. V lost 2 bases to trimming and J lost 4 bases; unmatched junction nucleotides: 5. From germline, CDR1 is MGHRA and CDR2 YSYEKL. CDR3 length: 16 amino acids. CDR3 DNA: TGCGCCAGCAGCCAAACCGGGACAGGGGGCTTAGAGACCCAGTACTTC. Its protein product is CASSQTGTGGLETQYF.